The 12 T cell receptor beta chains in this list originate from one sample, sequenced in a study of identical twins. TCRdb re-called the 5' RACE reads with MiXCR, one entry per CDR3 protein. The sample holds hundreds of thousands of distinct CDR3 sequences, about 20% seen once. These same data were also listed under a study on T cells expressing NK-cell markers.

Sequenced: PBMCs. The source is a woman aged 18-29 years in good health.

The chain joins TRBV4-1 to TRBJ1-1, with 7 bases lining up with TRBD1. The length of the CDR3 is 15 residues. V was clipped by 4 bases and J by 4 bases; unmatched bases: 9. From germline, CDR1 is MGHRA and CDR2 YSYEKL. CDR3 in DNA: TGCGCCAGCAGCCCCTCACAGGGGCCAGCCACTGAAGCTTTCTTT. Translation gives CASSPSQGPATEAFF.

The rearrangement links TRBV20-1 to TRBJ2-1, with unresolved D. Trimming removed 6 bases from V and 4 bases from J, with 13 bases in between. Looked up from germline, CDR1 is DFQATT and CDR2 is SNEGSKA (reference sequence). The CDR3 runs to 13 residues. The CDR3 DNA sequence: TGCAGTGCCCCCCTGGGCCGGTACAATGAGCAGTTCTTC. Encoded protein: CSAPLGRYNEQFF.

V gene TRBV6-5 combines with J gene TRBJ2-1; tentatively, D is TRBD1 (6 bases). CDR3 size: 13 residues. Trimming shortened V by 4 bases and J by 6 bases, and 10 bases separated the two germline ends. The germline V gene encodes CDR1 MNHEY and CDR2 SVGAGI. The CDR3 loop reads CASSWGHGNEQFF. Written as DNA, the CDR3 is TGTGCCAGCAGTTGGGGACACGGCAATGAGCAGTTCTTC.

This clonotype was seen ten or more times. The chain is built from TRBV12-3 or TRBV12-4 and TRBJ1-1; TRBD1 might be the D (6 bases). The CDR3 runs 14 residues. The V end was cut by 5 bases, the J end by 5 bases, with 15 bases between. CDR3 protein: CASSHTGRGTEAFF. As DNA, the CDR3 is TGTGCCAGCAGTCATACCGGTAGGGGGACTGAAGCTTTCTTT.

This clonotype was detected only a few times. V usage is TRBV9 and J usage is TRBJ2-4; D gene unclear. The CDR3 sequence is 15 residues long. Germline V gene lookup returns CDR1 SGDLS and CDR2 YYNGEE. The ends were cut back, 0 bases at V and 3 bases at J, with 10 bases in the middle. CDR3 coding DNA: TGTGCCAGCAGCGTAGGGGTGGCAGACAAAAACATTCAGTACTTC. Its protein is CASSVGVADKNIQYF.

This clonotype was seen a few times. This CDR3 is CASSQDRVAGWEQYF. The CDR3 coding sequence is TGCGCCAGCAGCCAAGATAGGGTAGCGGGCTGGGAGCAGTACTTC. The rearrangement links TRBV4-3 to TRBJ2-7; 7 nucleotides match TRBD2. The CDR3 is made up of 15 amino acids. V lost 0 bases and J lost 7; bases outside the gene matches: 9. Germline V gene lookup returns CDR1 LGHNA and CDR2 YSLEER.

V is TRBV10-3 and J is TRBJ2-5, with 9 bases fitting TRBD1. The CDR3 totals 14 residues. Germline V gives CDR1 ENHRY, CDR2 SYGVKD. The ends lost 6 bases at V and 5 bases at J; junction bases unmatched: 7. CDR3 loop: CAIRKTGGEETQYF. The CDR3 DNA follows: TGTGCCATCAGGAAAACAGGGGGCGAGGAGACCCAGTACTTC.

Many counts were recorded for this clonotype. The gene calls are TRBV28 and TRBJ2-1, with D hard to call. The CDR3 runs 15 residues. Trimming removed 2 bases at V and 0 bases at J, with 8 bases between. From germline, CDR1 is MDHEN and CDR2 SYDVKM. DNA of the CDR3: TGTGCCAGCAGTTTACCGGTTAGCTCCTACAATGAGCAGTTCTTC. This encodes CASSLPVSSYNEQFF.

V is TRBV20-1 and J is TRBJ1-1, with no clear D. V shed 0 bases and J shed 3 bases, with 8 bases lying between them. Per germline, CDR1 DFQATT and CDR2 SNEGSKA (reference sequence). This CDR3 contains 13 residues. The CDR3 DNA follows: TGCAGTGCTAGAGATCCGGGGTACACTGAAGCTTTCTTT. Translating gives CSARDPGYTEAFF.

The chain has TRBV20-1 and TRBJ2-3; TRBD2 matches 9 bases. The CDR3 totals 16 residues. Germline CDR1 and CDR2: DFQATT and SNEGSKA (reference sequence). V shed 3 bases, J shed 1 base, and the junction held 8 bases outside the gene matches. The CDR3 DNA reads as TGCAGTGCTAGTCCGCCTAGCGGGGCCCGCACAGATACGCAGTATTTT. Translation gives CSASPPSGARTDTQYF.

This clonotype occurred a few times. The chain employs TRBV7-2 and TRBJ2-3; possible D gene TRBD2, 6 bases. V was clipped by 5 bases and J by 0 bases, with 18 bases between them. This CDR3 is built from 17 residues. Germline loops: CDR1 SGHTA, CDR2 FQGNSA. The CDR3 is CASSLRDSRASTDTQYF. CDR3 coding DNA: TGTGCCAGCAGCCTCCGGGACTCAAGGGCTAGCACAGATACGCAGTATTTT.

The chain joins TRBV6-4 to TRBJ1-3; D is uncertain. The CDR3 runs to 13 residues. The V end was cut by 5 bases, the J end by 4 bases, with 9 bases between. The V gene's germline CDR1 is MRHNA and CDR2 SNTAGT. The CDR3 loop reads CASSPSAGNTIYF. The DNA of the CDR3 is TGTGCCAGCAGTCCCTCGGCCGGAAACACCATATATTTT.